One sample yielded the 30 T cell receptor beta chains listed below, sequenced in a study of glioma-infiltrating T cells after dendritic cell vaccination. TCRdb's table, derived via immunoSEQ multiplex PCR, lists solely in-frame clones and lacks some. Among 35,000 to 40,000 clones, roughly 79% were seen once, and the ten largest hold 7.8%. This material consisted of blood, taken before dendritic cell vaccination. These receptors came from a human donor with glioblastoma.

With regard to this clone: A junction boundary mismatches the germline segment, possibly from a read error. The sample contains more than one DNA sequence encoding this CDR3. CDR3 sequence: CASTPLAGHNSPLHF. For the CDR3, the DNA is TGTGCCAGCACCCCACTGGCAGGGCATAATTCCCCCCTCCACTTT. This chain connects TRBV6-6 to TRBJ1-6; D might be TRBD1 (5 bases). Germline V gene lookup returns CDR1 MNHNY and CDR2 SVGAGI (reference sequence). CDR3 length: 15 amino acids.

Regarding this clone: This sample also contains other DNA sequences that code for the same CDR3. The chain recombines TRBV9 with TRBJ1-1; perhaps TRBD1 as D (6 bases). The V end was cut by 2 bases, the J end by 2 bases, with 10 bases between. Germline V lookup: CDR1 SGDLS, CDR2 YYNGEE. This CDR3 is 14 amino acids long. The CDR3 sequence is CASSVTGQNTEAFF. The CDR3 DNA follows: TGTGCCAGCAGCGTTACAGGGCAAAACACTGAAGCTTTCTTT.

The V and J genes are TRBV9 and TRBJ1-2; perhaps TRBD1 as D (5 bases). Germline lookup yields CDR1 SGDLS and CDR2 YYNGEE. There are 14 residues in the CDR3. Trimming shortened V by 5 bases and J by 2 bases, and 13 bases separated the two germline ends. The CDR3 region has the DNA TGTGCCAGCAGTACCTCCTCAGGGAACTATGGCTACACCTTC. Translation: CASSTSSGNYGYTF. Looking up the rest from reference TRBV9 and TRBJ1-2 gives the full variable domain: DSGVTQTPKHLITATGQRVTLRCSPRSGDLSVYWYQQSLDQGLQFLIQYYNGEERAKGNILERFSAQQFPDLHSELNLSSLELGDSALYFCASSTSSGNYGYTFGSGTRLTVV.

In its sample, this clone was seen a few times. The chain has TRBV18 and TRBJ2-3; TRBD1 matches at 7 bases. Germline-derived CDR1 and CDR2 are KGHSH and LQKENI. J lost 4 bases, V lost 2 bases, and 6 bases had no gene match. CDR3 size: 15 residues. The chain's CDR3 is CASSPNRGIADTQYF. In DNA form, the CDR3 reads TGTGCCAGCTCACCAAACAGGGGTATTGCAGATACGCAGTATTTT.

The chain joins TRBV4-1 to TRBJ2-7, with 7 bases identical to TRBD1. Trimming took 0 bases from V and 5 from J; bases not matched to a gene: 10. The CDR3 loop spans 16 amino acids. Germline V gives CDR1 MGHRA, CDR2 YSYEKL. This CDR3 reads CASSQDLYRGINEQYF. The CDR3 DNA reads as TGCGCCAGCAGCCAAGATCTGTACAGGGGAATCAACGAGCAGTACTTC.

The chain recombines TRBV10-3 with TRBJ2-5, with 9 bases matching TRBD2. The ends lost 3 bases at V and 5 bases at J; junction bases unmatched: 13. Per germline, CDR1 ENHRY and CDR2 SYGVKD. The CDR3 length is 17 residues. CDR3 nucleotide sequence: TGTGCCATCAGTGAAGGGGCTAGCGGGGCGATCCGGGAGACCCAGTACTTC. Protein sequence: CAISEGASGAIRETQYF.

Here the CDR3 DNA reads TGTGCCAGCAGCTTAGGAGACCCGGGACTAGTCTACGAGCAGTACTTC. Translated: CASSLGDPGLVYEQYF. The chain links TRBV11-3 to TRBJ2-7; 8 bases are shared with TRBD2. Trimming cost V 1 base and J 3 bases; bases outside gene matches: 8. In germline, CDR1 is SGHNT, CDR2 YENEEA. The CDR3 consists of 16 residues.

On this clone itself: Other DNA sequences in the sample encode the same CDR3. The chain couples TRBV11-2 to TRBJ1-6, with 8 positions matching TRBD1. V was pared by 4 bases and J by 5 bases, with 4 bases of the junction left unmatched. Germline CDR1 and CDR2: SGHAT and FQNNGV. The CDR3 runs 15 residues. CDR3 loop: CASSYSGQDNSPLHF. CDR3 sequence (DNA): TGTGCCAGCAGCTACTCGGGACAGGATAATTCACCCCTCCACTTT. Full variable domain (rest looked up from reference TRBV11-2 and TRBJ1-6): EAGVAQSPRYKIIEKRQSVAFWCNPISGHATLYWYQQILGQGPKLLIQFQNNGVVDDSQLPKDRFSAERLKGVDSTLKIQPAKLEDSAVYLCASSYSGQDNSPLHFGNGTRLTVT.

The chain uses TRBV7-9 and TRBJ2-2, with 8 bases identical to TRBD1. Unmatched junction bases numbered 11, after V lost 5 bases and J lost 3 bases. CDR3 length: 17 residues. The germline gives CDR1 SEHNR, CDR2 FQNEAQ (reference sequence). CDR3 amino acids: CASSPKPGQDYTGELFF. For the CDR3, the DNA is TGTGCCAGCAGCCCTAAACCGGGACAGGATTACACCGGGGAGCTGTTTTTT.

This clone was seen a single time. The chain joins TRBV25-1 to TRBJ1-1, with 7 bases lining up with TRBD1. Germline CDR1 reads MGHDK; CDR2 reads SYGVNS. This CDR3 spans 16 amino acids. Losses at the gene ends were 2 bases for V and 3 bases for J; bases not matched to a gene: 9. As DNA, the CDR3 is TGTGCCAGCAGTGAAGATACTAACAGGGGTTACACTGAAGCTTTCTTT. It yields the protein CASSEDTNRGYTEAFF.

A remark on this clone: Sequence at one end of the junction differs from germline and may be a read error. The same CDR3 can be traced to other DNA sequences in this sample. The gene calls are TRBV4-1 and TRBJ1-2, with 7 bases aligning to TRBD1. CDR1 is MGHRA, CDR2 YSYEKL, per germline. This CDR3 has 15 amino acids. CDR3 sequence (DNA): TGTGCCAGCAGCCAAGGTCAGGGGGCTAACTATGGCTACACCTTC. Its translation is CASSQGQGANYGYTF.

About this clone: One end of the junction fails to match germline, which may point to a read error. The chain couples TRBV7-9 to TRBJ1-4, with D unresolved. The CDR3 totals 17 residues. Germline CDR1 SEHNR, CDR2 FQNEAQ (reference sequence). In nucleotides, the CDR3 is TGCGCCAGCAGCCAGAGAGCTAGGCCGATAACTAATGAAAAACTGTTTTTT. Translation gives CASSQRARPITNEKLFF.

The V and J genes are TRBV30 and TRBJ2-1, with 7 bases fitting TRBD2. Losses at the gene ends were 0 bases for V and 3 bases for J; bases not matched to a gene: 8. CDR3 size: 16 residues. Germline V gene sequence: CDR1 GTSNPN, CDR2 SVGIG (reference sequence). In nucleotides, the CDR3 is TGTGCCTGGAGTGTACTGGGGCGGGGGAGCTACAATGAGCAGTTCTTC. It encodes CAWSVLGRGSYNEQFF.

This chain uses TRBV18 with TRBJ2-5, with 8 bases that match TRBD1. The V segment lost 0 bases and the J segment 5 bases; nucleotides outside the gene matches: 2. CDR1 and CDR2 (germline): KGHSH, LQKENI. This CDR3 is 14 amino acids long. The CDR3 spells CASSPPTGVETQYF. As DNA, the CDR3 is TGTGCCAGCTCACCACCGACAGGGGTCGAGACCCAGTACTTC.

This chain links TRBV9 with TRBJ2-7; D is possibly TRBD2 (5 bases). CDR1 and CDR2 (germline): SGDLS, YYNGEE. The CDR3 has 15 amino acids. Trimming took off 4 bases at V and 3 bases at J, with 17 bases between the two ends. The CDR3 region is CASSPSGLAIYEQYF. CDR3 DNA: TGTGCCAGCAGCCCCTCCGGCCTAGCTATCTACGAGCAGTACTTC.

The chain combines TRBV4-2 with TRBJ2-5, with D perhaps TRBD1 (6 bases). Per the germline V gene, CDR1 is LGHNA and CDR2 is YNFKEQ. This CDR3 is 15 amino acids long. V was pared by 4 bases and J by 0 bases, with 12 bases between. CDR3: CASSPAGVYQETQYF. CDR3 DNA sequence: TGTGCCAGCAGCCCAGCAGGGGTGTACCAAGAGACCCAGTACTTC.

The CDR3 here is CASSKGQGRPYGYTF. DNA of the CDR3: TGTGCCAGCAGCAAGGGACAGGGCCGCCCTTATGGCTACACCTTC. The V and J genes are TRBV13 and TRBJ1-2; 9 bases map to TRBD1. V gave up 5 bases and J gave up 5 bases; unmatched junction bases: 9. The CDR3 sequence is 15 residues long. Germline CDR1 reads PRHDT; CDR2 reads FYEKMQ (reference sequence).

This chain connects TRBV7-3 to TRBJ2-2; 10 bases are a match to TRBD2. Trimming at V came to 4 bases and at J to 4 bases, leaving 3 bases not matched to a gene. The V gene's germline CDR1 is SGHTA and CDR2 FQGTGA. This CDR3 has 15 amino acids. For the CDR3, the DNA is TGTGCCAGCAGCTCTAGCGGGGGAGGCACCGGGGAGCTGTTTTTT. This codes for CASSSSGGGTGELFF.

V usage is TRBV7-3 and J usage is TRBJ1-2, with 8 bases matching TRBD1. Germline V lookup: CDR1 SGHTA, CDR2 FQGTGA. The CDR3 is 13 amino acids. With V trimmed by 5 bases and J by 6 bases, 5 bases remained unmatched. The CDR3 protein is CASSPQGGDGYTF. The CDR3 nucleotides are TGTGCCAGCAGCCCACAGGGGGGGGATGGCTACACCTTC.

V gene TRBV9 combines with J gene TRBJ2-7; D may be TRBD1 (5 bases). V shed 0 bases and J shed 3 bases, with 13 bases lying between them. CDR3 length: 15 amino acids. Germline V CDR1 and CDR2: SGDLS, YYNGEE. The CDR3 spells CASSVAQGLSYEQYF. CDR3 bases: TGTGCCAGCAGCGTAGCTCAGGGTCTGAGCTACGAGCAGTACTTC.

This chain connects TRBV7-2 to TRBJ1-4, with D maybe TRBD1 (5 bases). The CDR3 loop spans 16 amino acids. CDR1 SGHTA and CDR2 FQGNSA come from the germline V gene. Trimming stripped 1 base from V and 6 bases from J, with 15 bases between. DNA for the CDR3: TGTGCCAGCAGCTTAGAGTCGGCAGGGTTGTATGAAAAACTGTTTTTT. Translated, it gives CASSLESAGLYEKLFF.

The chain joins TRBV18 to TRBJ1-2; the D is unclear. Germline V gene data show CDR1 as KGHSH and CDR2 as LQKENI. The CDR3 length is 13 residues. V lost 5 bases to trimming and J lost 2 bases, with 9 bases between them. CDR3 sequence (DNA): TGTGCCAGCTCATCGACGGGGAACTATGGCTACACCTTC. This sequence encodes CASSSTGNYGYTF.

The chain links TRBV7-6 to TRBJ2-1; 9 nucleotides agree with TRBD1. The CDR3 has 14 amino acids. Germline V lookup: CDR1 SGHVS, CDR2 FNYEAQ. V lost 6 bases to trimming and J lost 7 bases; unmatched junction nucleotides: 7. The chain's CDR3 is CASSPPGQGNEQFF. CDR3 nucleotides: TGTGCCAGCAGTCCTCCGGGACAGGGAAATGAGCAGTTCTTC.

The rearrangement uses TRBV6-1 and TRBJ2-2; D perhaps matches TRBD1 (5 bases). The germline V and J ends were trimmed by 1 base and 5 bases, with 11 bases remaining between them. The CDR3 consists of 15 residues. The germline gives CDR1 MNHNS, CDR2 SASEGT. CDR3 sequence: CASSEVKGLTGELFF. CDR3 bases: TGTGCCAGCAGTGAAGTTAAGGGGCTGACCGGGGAGCTGTTTTTT.

V and J are TRBV9 and TRBJ2-7, with TRBD2 matching 10 bases. Looked up from germline, CDR1 is SGDLS and CDR2 is YYNGEE. V lost 4 bases, J lost 1 base, and 2 bases stayed unmatched. The CDR3 length is 14 residues. CDR3 nucleotides: TGTGCCAGCAGCCCGGGACTAGCGTCCTACGAGCAGTACTTC. Amino acid sequence: CASSPGLASYEQYF.

This chain links TRBV28 with TRBJ1-6; weak D call: TRBD1 (5 bases). CDR1 and CDR2 from the germline V gene are MDHEN and SYDVKM. Deletions cut 2 bases from V and 3 bases from J, with 14 bases between. The CDR3 is 17 residues long. This chain's CDR3 is CASSLAFGRDYNSPLHF. The CDR3 DNA reads as TGTGCCAGCAGTTTAGCCTTCGGCAGGGACTATAATTCACCCCTCCACTTT.

V is TRBV6-6 and J is TRBJ2-5, with TRBD1 matching over 9 bases. The CDR3 covers 15 residues. Germline CDR1 and CDR2: MNHNY and SVGAGI (reference sequence). V shed 0 bases and J 5 bases; nucleotides not matched to a gene: 4. This CDR3 reads CASSYSPGTGETQYF. CDR3 nucleotide sequence: TGTGCCAGCAGTTACTCTCCCGGGACAGGGGAGACCCAGTACTTC.

The chain couples TRBV4-3 to TRBJ1-2; the D gene is possibly TRBD1 (5 bases). The germline V and J ends were trimmed by 0 bases and 0 bases, with 11 bases remaining between them. The CDR3 has 16 residues. The germline gives CDR1 LGHNA, CDR2 YSLEER. DNA of the CDR3: TGCGCCAGCAGCCAAGATCCAGGGATGGCTAACTATGGCTACACCTTC. Translation gives CASSQDPGMANYGYTF.

J is TRBJ1-2 and V is TRBV7-2; 7 bases map to TRBD1. The germline CDR1 and CDR2 sequences are SGHTA and FQGNSA. The ends lost 0 bases at V and 6 bases at J; junction bases unmatched: 1. This CDR3 region has 13 residues. CDR3 in amino acids: CASSLATGNGYTF. In nucleotides, the CDR3 is TGTGCCAGCAGCTTAGCGACAGGGAATGGCTACACCTTC.

This chain joins TRBV7-8 and TRBJ1-5; a possible D gene is TRBD1 (5 bases). With 5 bases removed from V and 8 bases from J, the gap between germline ends came to 13 bases. Germline values: CDR1 SGHVS, CDR2 FQNEAQ. The CDR3 loop spans 13 amino acids. In nucleotides, the CDR3 is TGTGCCAGCAGCCCAGGAGGAGGGGAGCCCCAGCATTTT. Residues: CASSPGGGEPQHF.